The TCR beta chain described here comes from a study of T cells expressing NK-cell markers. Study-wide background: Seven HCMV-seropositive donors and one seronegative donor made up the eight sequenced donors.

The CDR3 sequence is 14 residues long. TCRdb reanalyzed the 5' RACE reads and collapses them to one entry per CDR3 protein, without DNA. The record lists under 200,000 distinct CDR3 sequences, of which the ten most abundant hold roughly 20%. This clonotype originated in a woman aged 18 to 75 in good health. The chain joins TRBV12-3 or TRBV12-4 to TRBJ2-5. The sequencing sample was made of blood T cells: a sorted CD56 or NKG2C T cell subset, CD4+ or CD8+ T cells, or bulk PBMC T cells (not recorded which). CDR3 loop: CASRFWRSEETQYF.